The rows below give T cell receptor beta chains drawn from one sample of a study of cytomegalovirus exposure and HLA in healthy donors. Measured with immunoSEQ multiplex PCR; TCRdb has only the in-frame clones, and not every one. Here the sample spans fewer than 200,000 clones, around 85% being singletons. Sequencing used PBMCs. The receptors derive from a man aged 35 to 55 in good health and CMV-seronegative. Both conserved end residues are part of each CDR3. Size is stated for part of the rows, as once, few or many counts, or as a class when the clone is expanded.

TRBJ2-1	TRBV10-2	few	CASSLQGARDEQFF
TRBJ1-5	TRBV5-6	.	CASSLKGISSNQPQHF
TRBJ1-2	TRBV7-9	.	CASSLSGRPRIHGYTF
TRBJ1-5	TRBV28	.	CASSLTGVGNQPQHF
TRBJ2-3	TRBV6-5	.	CASSYSRGGGVVTQYF
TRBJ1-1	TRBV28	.	CASSPRQGEGFF
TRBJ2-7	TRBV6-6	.	CASSLDRLYEQYF
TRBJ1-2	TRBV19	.	CASMGGHYYGYTF
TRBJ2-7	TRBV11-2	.	CASSHHRGPGREQYF
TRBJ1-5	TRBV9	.	CASSGQGVDQPQHF
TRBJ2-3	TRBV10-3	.	CAIAKDTSTDTQYF
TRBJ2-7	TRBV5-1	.	CASSFERTPYEQYF
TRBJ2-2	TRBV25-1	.	CASTPLGTSGSGELFF
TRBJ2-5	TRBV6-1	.	CASMFYRQVQETQYF
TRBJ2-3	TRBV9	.	CASSPGSGGALDTQYF
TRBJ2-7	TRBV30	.	CAWSVSGREQYF
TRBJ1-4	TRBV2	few	CASSESQGREKLFF
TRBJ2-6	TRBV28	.	CASSLGTVSGANVLTF
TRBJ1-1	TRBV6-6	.	CASCRGTEAFF
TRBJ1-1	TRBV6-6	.	CASREALGTEAFF